What follows are 5 T cell receptor beta chains derived from one specimen sequenced in a study of human T cells and chemical hapten exposure. TCRdb re-derived calls from the 5' RACE reads in MiXCR, one entry per CDR3 protein. The repertoire holds tens of thousands of distinct CDR3 sequences, roughly 7.7% seen once, with 2% to 2.5% in the top ten. Before extraction, the whole blood was not fractionated, and total RNA was taken from it. The receptors shown here come from a male donor in good health.

This clonotype was counted ten times or more. The V call is TRBV24-1, the J call TRBJ2-3; possibly TRBD1 for D (6 bases). Germline V gene data show CDR1 as KGHDR and CDR2 as SFDVKD. The CDR3 is 14 amino acids. The V end lost 5 bases, the J end lost 0 bases, and 8 bases lay between the germline ends. Here the CDR3 DNA reads TGTGCCACCAGTGGGACAGCCAGCACAGATACGCAGTATTTT. It specifies CATSGTASTDTQYF.

The V and J genes are TRBV2 and TRBJ1-5, with D unclear. The CDR3 runs to 12 residues. CDR1 and CDR2 from the germline V gene are SNHLY and FYNNEI. V lost 2 bases to trimming and J lost 6 bases, with 5 bases between them. The CDR3 region is CASSELFQPQHF. The CDR3 coding sequence is TGTGCCAGCAGTGAATTGTTTCAGCCCCAGCATTTT.

CDR3 DNA: TGTGCCAGCAGCTCATCGGGACTACTTAATGAGCAGTTCTTC. Protein: CASSSSGLLNEQFF. V and J are TRBV11-3 and TRBJ2-1; the match to TRBD2 covers 7 bases. The CDR3 extends over 14 amino acids. The V gene's germline CDR1 is SGHNT and CDR2 YENEEA. J was trimmed by 7 bases and V by 4 bases; bases with no gene match: 7.

The chain joins TRBV5-4 to TRBJ2-5; D could derive from TRBD1 or TRBD2 (6 bases each). The CDR3 runs to 15 residues. Per germline, CDR1 SGHNT and CDR2 YYREEE (reference sequence). The V end was cut by 0 bases, the J end by 6 bases, with 15 bases between. In nucleotides, the CDR3 is TGTGCCAGCAGCTTGGATGGGGGGCCAGTAAAGACCCAGTACTTC. Encoded protein: CASSLDGGPVKTQYF.

This clonotype was recorded at least ten times. This sequence joins TRBV4-2 and TRBJ2-2; D perhaps matches TRBD1 (7 bases). Trimming shortened V by 3 bases and J by 3 bases, and 11 bases separated the two germline ends. From germline, CDR1 is LGHNA and CDR2 YNFKEQ. CDR3 length equals 15 residues. CDR3 nucleotide sequence: TGTGCCAGCAGCCACGCGGGACAGTACACCGGGGAGCTGTTTTTT. The encoded protein is CASSHAGQYTGELFF.